This T cell receptor beta chain derives from a study of vaccination and CD4 T cells after COVID-19. Study background: Stimulation of the cells used overlapping spike peptide pools from SARS-CoV-2 and from the common cold coronaviruses HCoV-NL63, HCoV-OC43 and HCoV-229E. Study-level results: Convalescent participants were relatively few, and none had early post-infection timepoints studied.

This clonotype was counted only a few times. Its target is not known. V was pared by 0 bases and J by 2 bases, with 11 bases between. The CDR3 length is 15 residues. The germline CDR1 and CDR2 sequences are DFQATT and SNEGSKA (reference sequence). The Oncomine TCR Beta short-read assay sequenced DNA from cultured CD4+ T cells. MiXCR, applied by TCRdb to the PCR reads, yields one record per CDR3 protein. The table includes some 10,000 distinct CDR3 sequences, less than 35% detected once. The sample's treatment: roughly ten-day PBMC culture with coronavirus spike peptide pools or control peptides (ViraFEST assay). In the ViraFEST assay, peptide-pool expansion preceded TCR sequencing of expanded clonotypes. PCR positivity was dated March to December 2020, before US Alpha, Beta and Delta variants.

The receptor was isolated from a human donor with COVID-19. Material for sequencing was cultured CD4+ T cells from blood. J is TRBJ2-1 and V is TRBV20-1, with D maybe TRBD2 (5 bases). The CDR3 is CSARDSGFAYNEQFF. CDR3 sequence (DNA): TGCAGTGCTAGAGACTCGGGGTTTGCCTACAATGAGCAGTTCTTC.